The rows below give T cell receptor beta chains drawn from one sample of a study of cytomegalovirus exposure and HLA in healthy donors. Profiled with immunoSEQ multiplex PCR; TCRdb holds only in-frame clones, not every one. Counted here are about 98,000 clones, about 83% occurring once; the ten biggest clones make up roughly 3.9%. What was sequenced was PBMCs. Source of these receptors: a woman aged 25 to 45 in good health and CMV-seronegative. CDR3s include the opening cysteine and the closing phenylalanine or tryptophan. D genes are given only for firm matches. Some rows mark clone size as missing; the rest say once, few, many or name a class of expanded clone.

TRBD1 TRBJ1-6 - TRBV19 CASSARGQNSPLHF TGTGCCAGTAGTGCCCGGGGACAGAACTCACCCCTCCACTTT
- TRBJ2-2 - TRBV27 CASRPGQRNTGELFF TGTGCCAGCAGGCCTGGACAGAGAAACACCGGGGAGCTGTTTTTT
TRBD2 TRBJ2-3 - TRBV7-9 CAGGLAGPDTQYF TGTGCCGGGGGACTAGCGGGTCCAGATACGCAGTATTTT
TRBD1 TRBJ2-7 - TRBV5-1 CASSSPDRFPYEQYF TGCGCCAGCAGCTCGCCGGACAGGTTCCCCTACGAGCAGTACTTC
- TRBJ1-1 - TRBV4-3 CASSREPQGDSEAFF TGCGCCAGCAGCCGAGAACCCCAGGGCGACTCTGAAGCTTTCTTT
- TRBJ1-2 - TRBV15 CATSREGTGFYGYTF TGTGCCACCAGCAGAGAGGGAACAGGGTTTTATGGCTACACCTTC
- TRBJ2-1 - TRBV19 CASSEDPTRNEQFF TGTGCCAGTAGCGAGGATCCGACCCGCAATGAGCAGTTCTTC
TRBD1 TRBJ2-7 - TRBV18 CASSPTSGQGGREQYF TGTGCCAGCTCACCAACATCCGGACAGGGGGGCCGCGAGCAGTACTTC
- TRBJ1-2 - TRBV18 CASSPPWGDNYGYTF TGTGCCAGCTCACCACCGTGGGGGGATAACTATGGCTACACCTTC
- TRBJ1-3 few TRBV15 CATSRGSGNTIYF TGTGCCACCAGCAGGGGGAGTGGAAACACCATATATTTT
TRBD1 TRBJ1-1 large TRBV9 CASSVARDRGVTEAFF TGTGCCAGCAGCGTAGCTCGGGACAGGGGGGTAACTGAAGCTTTCTTT